This entry lists 10 T cell receptor beta chains sequenced from one sample in a study of OX40 agonist ivuxolimab in advanced cancers. The method was immunoSEQ multiplex PCR; TCRdb's version includes in-frame clones alone and lacks a portion of them. Of tens of thousands of clones listed, 85% to 95% are singletons. Source: CD4+ or CD8+ T cells sorted from blood, taken in a trial of the OX40 agonist ivuxolimab. These receptors were obtained from an adult with an advanced solid tumor such as melanoma, head and neck, liver or kidney cancer.

V gene TRBV27 combines with J gene TRBJ2-5; D call uncertain. The CDR3 totals 14 residues. V shed 0 bases and J shed 5 bases, with 10 bases lying between them. Germline V gene lookup returns CDR1 MNHEY and CDR2 SMNVEV (reference sequence). The CDR3 DNA reads TGTGCCAGCAGTTTATCGGCCGGATCTGAGACCCAGTACTTC. Residues: CASSLSAGSETQYF.

This chain links TRBV6-1 with TRBJ1-3; 7 nucleotides match TRBD1. CDR1 is MNHNS and CDR2 is SASEGT in the germline V gene. This CDR3 region has 17 residues. After removal of 6 bases from V and 3 bases from J, the junction contained 14 bases not matched to a gene. The CDR3 loop is CASRESSYHRGGNTIYF. The CDR3 DNA sequence: TGTGCCAGCAGAGAATCCTCATATCACAGGGGTGGAAACACCATATATTTT.

V and J are TRBV7-8 and TRBJ2-2; the D is unclear. Germline CDR1 SGHVS, CDR2 FQNEAQ. V was cut by 5 bases and J by 6 bases, with 16 bases left in between. This CDR3 region has 15 residues. The CDR3 here is CASSLPLRQPGELFF. In nucleotides, the CDR3 is TGTGCCAGCAGCCTCCCCCTACGGCAGCCCGGGGAGCTGTTTTTT.

This CDR3 is CASSLFGGVDEQYF. The CDR3 DNA sequence: TGCGCCAGCAGCTTGTTCGGAGGGGTGGACGAGCAGTACTTC. V gene TRBV5-1 combines with J gene TRBJ2-7, with D perhaps TRBD2 (6 bases). Germline CDR1 SGHRS, CDR2 YFSETQ. V dropped 1 base and J dropped 5 bases, with 13 bases sitting between them. The length of the CDR3 is 14 residues.

This chain uses TRBV9 with TRBJ2-7, with TRBD2 matching over 7 bases. CDR1 is SGDLS, CDR2 YYNGEE, per germline. The CDR3 is 14 residues long. With V trimmed by 0 bases and J by 4 bases, 4 bases remained unmatched. The CDR3 protein is CASSVDPAGYEQYF. The CDR3 DNA reads TGTGCCAGCAGCGTAGATCCAGCGGGATACGAGCAGTACTTC.

V gene TRBV10-3 combines with J gene TRBJ2-7; D ambiguous. CDR3 length: 15 residues. The germline CDR1 and CDR2 sequences are ENHRY and SYGVKD. Trimming cost V 1 base and J 2 bases, with 12 bases left between them. The CDR3 DNA reads TGTGCCATCAGTGAGTATAACGACAAAGCCTACGAGCAGTACTTC. It encodes CAISEYNDKAYEQYF.

The rearrangement links TRBV5-6 to TRBJ1-1; 9 positions match TRBD1. Per germline, CDR1 SGHDT and CDR2 YYEEEE. V gave up 4 bases and J gave up 3 bases; unmatched junction bases: 7. This CDR3 spans 15 amino acids. CDR3 DNA sequence: TGTGCCAGCAGCGTCCCGCGGGACAGGGACACTGAAGCTTTCTTT. Translation gives CASSVPRDRDTEAFF.

This clone was counted once. V and J are TRBV5-4 and TRBJ2-7; unclear D gene. Trimming removed 4 bases from V and 0 bases from J, with 20 bases in between. Germline V gene sequence: CDR1 SGHNT, CDR2 YYREEE (reference sequence). The length of the CDR3 is 17 residues. The CDR3 region is CASSNPEAGDHSYEQYF. DNA for the CDR3: TGTGCCAGCAGCAACCCTGAGGCCGGCGACCACTCCTACGAGCAGTACTTC.

This clone was found once. The chain uses TRBV7-6 and TRBJ2-1, with no clear D. Deletions cut 5 bases from V and 6 bases from J, with 14 bases between. The germline gives CDR1 SGHVS, CDR2 FNYEAQ. The CDR3 is 14 amino acids. CDR3 nucleotide sequence: TGTGCCAGCAGCCGACTTCATTACTCCAATGAGCAGTTCTTC. Translating gives CASSRLHYSNEQFF.

J is TRBJ2-1 and V is TRBV11-2; possible D gene TRBD2, 6 bases. Germline V CDR1 and CDR2: SGHAT, FQNNGV. This CDR3 contains 18 residues. Trimming cost V 1 base and J 1 base, with 17 bases left between them. This CDR3 is CASSLGVSGSVSYNEQFF. The DNA of the CDR3 is TGTGCCAGCAGCTTAGGTGTTAGCGGATCCGTTTCCTACAATGAGCAGTTCTTC.